Reported below is one T cell receptor beta chain. What this receptor recognizes is not known. The record has no base qualities; no much larger clone is one base away. This record belongs to a study of blood T cell repertoires in COVID-19 (dated by TCRdb to the early 2020s). As for the study more broadly: Samples covering the acute and convalescent phases of COVID-19 were provided by collaborators in the United States, Italy and Spain. The dataset comprised deeply sampled blood TCRbeta repertoires from subjects exposed to, actively infected with, or recovered from COVID-19. The sample metadata nearly always contained a de-identified subject ID, COVID-19 status, age in years and sex. The prospective study material was composed of cDNA or gDNA derived from T cells, B-cell-depleted T cells, or PBMCs. The samples were drawn from two sources: the first 160 participants of the ongoing ImmuneRACE study, and 1,200 or so subjects contributed by 6 global collaborators. Where available, HLA class I and class II types were obtained from metadata supplied by the sample provider rather than from assay-based typing. The repertoires were released in a freely available public database meant as a resource for research on the immune response to SARS-CoV-2. Beyond this particular receptor, the publication reports: The amount of clinical and demographic metadata varied by source and participant and was provided uncurated.

TCRbeta CDR3 regions were amplified from genomic DNA using the immunoSEQ Assay, a bias-controlled multiplex PCR. As for the original processing: Nucleated cell counts per sample were estimated from amplification of reference gene primers within the assay. Sequence reads were collapsed and filtered to measure the absolute abundance of every unique TCRbeta CDR3 rearrangement. For each sample, productive Simpson clonality was calculated as the square root of Simpson's diversity index over productive rearrangements. TCRdb holds this immuneACCESS table with in-frame rearrangements only. Some clones are missing; in checked studies, unresolved V genes explain under half, and the rest has no known cause. The V and J calls and clone size come from that table; D and trimming were worked out from the DNA. The table for this sample lists some 200,000 clones; about 80% of them were counted only once. The leading ten clones occupy approximately 1.3% of the sample.

Enrolling through a virtual design, the prospective study's participants ranged in age from roughly 18 to 95 years and lived across roughly 24 United States geographic areas. In the prospective study, cohorts were assigned on the basis of participant-reported clinical history obtained from a screening survey and a study questionnaire. Mobile phlebotomists in the prospective study collected whole blood, serum and a nasopharyngeal or oropharyngeal swab from every participant. Prospective study participants could optionally give additional blood draws and questionnaires over an approximately two-month period. Blood samples from the prospective study were shipped frozen or at room temperature prior to DNA extraction. The CDR3 has 16 amino acids, counting the end cysteine and phenylalanine. The only DNA kept is the CDR3, 48 bases in frame from the first base. In the germline V gene, CDR1 corresponds to KGHSH and CDR2 to LQKENI. V and J lose 6 bases and 0 bases, and a span of 15 bases separates them.

The chain is assembled from TRBV18 and TRBJ1-5; a weak D assignment points to TRBD1 (5 bases agree). Sequenced: PBMCs or T cells enriched from blood (not recorded which). The receptor comes from a woman between 40 and 55 years old with acute COVID-19. The CDR3: CASSDDRAYSNQPQHF. The DNA sequence is as follows: TGTGCCAGCTCCGATGACAGAGCTTATAGCAATCAGCCCCAGCATTTT.